This TCR beta chain was captured by sequencing in a study of T cell responses to AZD1222 COVID-19 vaccine (dated by TCRdb to 2020 to 2022). As for the study more broadly: A total of approximately 250 trial participants underwent TCR sequencing, of whom nearly 210 had received two doses of AZD1222 and roughly 26 had received two doses of the MenACWY control vaccine. Trial participants were enrolled by age into subgroups of 18-55, 56-69 and 70-plus years, and roughly 150, 30 and 60 TCR-sequenced participants, respectively, were included in these subgroups. Summary of the overall study and its limitations: CD4 TCRs associated with the vaccine covered the entire spike protein, and the dominant responses were in regions 160-218 and 743-854. Most participants were white British and females outnumbered males, and the authors suggested that clonal diversity may have been underestimated. Because no day 14 peak-response samples were available, the repertoires could be characterized only after the peak T cell response. Conclusions about previously exposed vaccinees are limited, since just 5 to 7 AZD1222 recipients were seropositive for SARS-CoV-2 at baseline. The 56-69-year group was small, and its depth increase did not reach significance, likely because of low power. After two AZD1222 doses, both the breadth and the depth of spike-specific TCRs were significantly higher than at day 0 and than in MenACWY recipients. Reportedly, close to half of the unique spike-specific TCRs recognized epitopes lying outside the regions that are mutated in the B.1.351 and B.1.1.7 variants.

In the case of this clone: Its target antigen remains unknown. Base qualities are not at hand, and no much larger clone is one base apart.

The time point label, read with the paper, signifies: about 28 days (+/-7) after the second vaccine dose. AZD1222 recipients whose second dose came at about 4 weeks and those whose second dose came at about 12 weeks were combined into one group, since spike-specific TCR depth and breadth did not differ between the two schedules. The vaccinee samples were drawn from two UK trials, COV001 and COV002, one of which was a single-blind randomized controlled phase 2/3 trial testing AZD1222 (ChAdOx1 nCoV-19) in healthy adults. For TCRbeta chain sequencing, PBMC samples from trial participants were taken at day 0 and at day 28 after the second dose. The germline V gene encodes CDR1 SGHRS and CDR2 YFSETQ. Measured from the cysteine to the phenylalanine, the CDR3 is 19 residues long. Here the CDR3 DNA is all that survives: 57 bases in frame from base 1. Clipping removes 1 base from V and 7 bases from J, with 18 as the unmatched junction base count.

The CDR3 regions of human TCRbeta chains were subjected to immunosequencing. In the paper's pipeline: Repertoire TCRs were matched against a reference library of SARS-CoV-2-specific TCRs generated with the MIRA antigen-specificity platform. Breadth was defined as the fraction of unique TCRs that were SARS-CoV-2-associated, and depth was defined as the fraction of total T cells that were SARS-CoV-2-associated. Using the MIRA data, each spike-specific TCR was mapped to the spike region that the TCR reacts to and placed in a CD4 or CD8 class. Log10-transformed breadth and depth values were compared by one-way ANOVA with Sidak's multiple comparisons tests. TCRdb retrieved this table from immuneACCESS and kept in-frame rearrangements only. Not all clones are present; in checked studies, unresolved V genes account for under half, and no reason is known for the remainder. The V and J calls and clone size are taken from that table; D and trimming were inferred from the DNA. For this sample there are over 120,000 clones; approximately 89% appear just once. Clones ranked in the top ten supply 1.5% to 2% of the sample.

The sequencing here drew on peripheral blood, taken 28 days after the second AZD1222 dose. The clonotype originates from an adult who received the AZD1222 COVID-19 vaccine. The sequence joins TRBV5-1 to TRBJ2-1; TRBD2 aligns with 9 central bases. The bases read TGCGCCAGCAGCTTGAGGTCTAGCGGTCAGGGGACTAGCTCGAATGAGCAGTTCTTC. This yields the protein CASSLRSSGQGTSSNEQFF.